Following are 5 T cell receptor beta chains from one sample sequenced in a study of cytomegalovirus exposure and HLA in healthy donors. Vbeta (60) and Jbeta (13) primers were used in the PCR. Some clones are missing from TCRdb's copy, which holds only in-frame ones; the method was immunoSEQ multiplex PCR. This sample contains tens of thousands of clones. Source material: PBMCs. The origin of the receptors is a woman aged 25 to 39 in good health and CMV-seropositive.

V usage is TRBV6-1 and J usage is TRBJ2-4; possible D gene TRBD2, 5 bases. Trimming removed 6 bases at V and 9 bases at J, with 21 bases between. The CDR3 loop spans 15 amino acids. CDR1 is MNHNS and CDR2 is SASEGT in the germline V gene. Written as DNA, the CDR3 is TGTGCCAGCAGGAGGGCGCTGGCTGCAAATGGCATTCAGTACTTC. Protein: CASRRALAANGIQYF.

The chain couples TRBV9 to TRBJ1-3, with D possibly TRBD1 on 5 matching bases. Looked up from germline, CDR1 is SGDLS and CDR2 is YYNGEE. V lost 0 bases and J 2 bases, leaving 9 bases between the germline ends. The CDR3 is 15 residues long. DNA of the CDR3: TGTGCCAGCAGCGTAGCGACAGTCCCTGGAAACACCATATATTTT. Its protein product is CASSVATVPGNTIYF.

The chain uses TRBV6-5 and TRBJ1-2; maybe TRBD1 (5 bases). The V end lost 5 bases, the J end lost 6 bases, and 10 bases lay between the germline ends. CDR1 is MNHEY and CDR2 is SVGAGI in the germline V gene. CDR3 size: 12 residues. The DNA for the CDR3 is TGTGCCAGCAGTCGGGGGTTTGATGGCTACACCTTC. It is translated as CASSRGFDGYTF.

The rearrangement uses TRBV18 and TRBJ2-7; a possible D gene is TRBD1 (6 bases). Trimming left V 8 bases short and J 2 bases short, with 13 bases between. This CDR3 is 13 amino acids long. Germline V gene lookup returns CDR1 KGHSH and CDR2 LQKENI. The CDR3 DNA reads as TGTGCCAGCGCAGAACAGGGCACCTACGAGCAGTACTTC. Its protein product is CASAEQGTYEQYF.

The chain is built from TRBV19 and TRBJ1-4; D may be TRBD1 (5 bases). V dropped 0 bases and J dropped 5 bases, with 10 bases sitting between them. CDR1 and CDR2 (germline): LNHDA, SQIVND (reference sequence). This CDR3 contains 15 residues. The CDR3 spells CASSIENRRNEKLFF. CDR3 bases: TGTGCCAGTAGTATAGAGAACAGGAGAAATGAAAAACTGTTTTTT.